There are a few counts of the clone carrying this TCR beta chain. Its antigen is as yet unknown. This specimen belongs to a study of post-analysis software for immune sequencing data. Points from the study as a whole: The study found TRBV5-6, TRBV5-1 and TRBV20-1 among five or six TRBV segments more frequent in patients than controls.

cDNA libraries of TCR beta carried unique molecular identifiers. TCRdb processed the PCR reads anew with MiXCR; each CDR3 protein has one entry. Of around 400,000 distinct CDR3 sequences listed, 39% were seen once; the top ten hold 7.5% to 8.5%. This CDR3 has 15 amino acids. Trimming shortened V by 5 bases and J by 1 base, and 14 bases separated the two germline ends. Germline values: CDR1 MNHNY, CDR2 SVGAGI (reference sequence). The chain carries TRBV6-6 and TRBJ2-5; D gene unclear. The clonotype comes from a girl aged 2 to 9 with multiple sclerosis. What was sequenced was blood. CDR3 DNA sequence: TGTGCCAGCAGTGACGGATCGTCCCTCCAAGAGACCCAGTACTTC. Amino acid sequence: CASSDGSSLQETQYF.